This TCR beta chain is drawn from a study of OX40 agonist ivuxolimab in advanced cancers. In the study overall: Partial responses occurred in three patients (one hepatocellular carcinoma, two cutaneous melanoma).

The cohort excluded patients with autoimmune disease history or systemic immunosuppression. Cycle 7 day 1, cycle 4 day 1, and baseline were the timepoints at which blood was sampled. V lost 2 bases to trimming and J lost 4 bases, with 11 bases between them. The CDR3 loop spans 14 amino acids. Germline CDR1 reads MNHEY; CDR2 reads SMNVEV (reference sequence). The method was immunoSEQ multiplex PCR; TCRdb's version includes in-frame clones alone and lacks a portion of them. The table includes around 18,000 clones, over 60% detected once. The specimen was CD4+ or CD8+ T cells sorted from blood, collected in a trial of the OX40 agonist ivuxolimab. V and J are TRBV27 and TRBJ1-2; D not certain. This clonotype was sampled from an adult with an advanced solid tumor such as melanoma, head and neck, liver or kidney cancer. The CDR3 DNA follows: TGTGCCAGCAGTTTAGGAGTCGGCGGCTATGGCTACACCTTC. Protein: CASSLGVGGYGYTF.